This T cell receptor beta chain appears in the sequencing data of a study of cytomegalovirus exposure and HLA in healthy donors. PCR employed 60 Vbeta and 13 Jbeta primers. TCRdb's copy holds only in-frame clones and misses some; the assay was immunoSEQ multiplex PCR. The data hold about 270,000 clones, with about 75% observed a single time. This clone has just one count. Trimming cost V 4 bases and J 7 bases, with 22 bases left between them. Germline loops: CDR1 SEHNR, CDR2 FQNEAQ (reference sequence). The CDR3 spans 16 residues. The chain recombines TRBV7-9 with TRBJ1-2; weak D call: TRBD1 (6 bases). This receptor was taken from a female donor in good health and CMV-seronegative. Sequenced sample: PBMCs. The CDR3 sequence: CASSSNYRVWESGYTF. The DNA of the CDR3 is TGTGCCAGCAGCTCCAATTACAGGGTATGGGAAAGTGGCTACACCTTC.